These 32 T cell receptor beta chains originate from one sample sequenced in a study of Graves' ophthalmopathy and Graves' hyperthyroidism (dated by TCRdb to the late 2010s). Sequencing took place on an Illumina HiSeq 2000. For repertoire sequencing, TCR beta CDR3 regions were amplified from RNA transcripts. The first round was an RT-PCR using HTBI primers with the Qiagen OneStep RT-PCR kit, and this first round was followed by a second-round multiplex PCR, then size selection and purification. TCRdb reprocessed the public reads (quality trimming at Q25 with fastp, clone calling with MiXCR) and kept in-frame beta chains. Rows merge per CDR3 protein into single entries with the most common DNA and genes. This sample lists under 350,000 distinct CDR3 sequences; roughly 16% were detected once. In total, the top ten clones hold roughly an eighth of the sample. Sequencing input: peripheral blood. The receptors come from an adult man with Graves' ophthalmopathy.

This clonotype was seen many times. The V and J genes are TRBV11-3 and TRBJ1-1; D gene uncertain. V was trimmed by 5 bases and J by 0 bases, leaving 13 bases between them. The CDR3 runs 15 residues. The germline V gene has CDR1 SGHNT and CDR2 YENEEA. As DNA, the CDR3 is TGTGCCAGCAGCCCCTCACCGAGGGTGAACACTGAAGCTTTCTTT. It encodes CASSPSPRVNTEAFF.

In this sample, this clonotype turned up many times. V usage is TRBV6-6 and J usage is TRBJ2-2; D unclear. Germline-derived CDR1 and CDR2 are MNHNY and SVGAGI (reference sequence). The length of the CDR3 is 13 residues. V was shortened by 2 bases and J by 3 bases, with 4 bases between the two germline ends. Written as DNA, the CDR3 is TGTGCCAGCAGTTACAAGGACACCGGGGAGCTGTTTTTT. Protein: CASSYKDTGELFF.

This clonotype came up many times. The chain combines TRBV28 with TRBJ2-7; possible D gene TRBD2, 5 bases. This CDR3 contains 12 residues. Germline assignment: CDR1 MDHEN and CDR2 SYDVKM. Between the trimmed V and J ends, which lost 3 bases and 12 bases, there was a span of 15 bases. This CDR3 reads CASSLDRGMGYF. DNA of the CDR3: TGTGCCAGCAGTTTGGATCGGGGTATGGGGTACTTC.

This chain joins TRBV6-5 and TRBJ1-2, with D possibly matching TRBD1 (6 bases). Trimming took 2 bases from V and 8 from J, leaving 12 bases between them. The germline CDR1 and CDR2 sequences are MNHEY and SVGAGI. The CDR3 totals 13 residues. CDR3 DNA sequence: TGTGCCAGCAGTTACGGGGGGCGACGGGGCTACACCTTC. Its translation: CASSYGGRRGYTF.

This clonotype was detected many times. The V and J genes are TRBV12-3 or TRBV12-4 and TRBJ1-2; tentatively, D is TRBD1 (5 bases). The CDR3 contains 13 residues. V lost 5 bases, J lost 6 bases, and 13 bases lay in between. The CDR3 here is CASSPDRDHGYTF. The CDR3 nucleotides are TGTGCCAGCAGTCCCGACAGAGACCATGGCTACACCTTC.

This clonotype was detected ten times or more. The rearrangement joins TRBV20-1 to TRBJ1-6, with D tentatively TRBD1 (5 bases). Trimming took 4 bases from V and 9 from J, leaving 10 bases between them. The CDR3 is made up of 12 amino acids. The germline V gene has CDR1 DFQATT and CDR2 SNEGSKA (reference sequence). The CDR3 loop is CSATQGASPLHF. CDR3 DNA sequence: TGCAGTGCTACCCAAGGGGCTTCACCCCTCCACTTT.

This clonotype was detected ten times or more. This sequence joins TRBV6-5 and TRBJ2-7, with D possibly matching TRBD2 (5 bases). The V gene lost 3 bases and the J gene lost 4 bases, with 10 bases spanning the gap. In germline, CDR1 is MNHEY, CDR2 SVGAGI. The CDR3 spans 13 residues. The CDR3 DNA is TGTGCCAGCAGTTATGGGAGCTGGTACGAGCAGTACTTC. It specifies CASSYGSWYEQYF.

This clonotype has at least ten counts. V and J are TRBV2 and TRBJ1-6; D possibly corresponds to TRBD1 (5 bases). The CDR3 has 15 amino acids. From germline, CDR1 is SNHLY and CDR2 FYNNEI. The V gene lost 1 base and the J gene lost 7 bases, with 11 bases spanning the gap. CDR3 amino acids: CASSEGGNRNSPLHF. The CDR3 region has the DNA TGTGCCAGCAGTGAAGGGGGAAACAGGAATTCACCCCTCCACTTT. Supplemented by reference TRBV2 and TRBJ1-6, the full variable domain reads EPEVTQTPSHQVTQMGQEVILRCVPISNHLYFYWYRQILGQKVEFLVSFYNNEISEKSEIFDDQFSVERPDGSNFTLKIRSTKLEDSAMYFCASSEGGNRNSPLHFGNGTRLTVT.

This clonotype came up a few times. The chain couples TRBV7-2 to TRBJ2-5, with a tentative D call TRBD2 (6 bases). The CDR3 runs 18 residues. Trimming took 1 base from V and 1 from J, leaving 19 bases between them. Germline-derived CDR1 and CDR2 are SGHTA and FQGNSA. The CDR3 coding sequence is TGTGCCAGCAGCTTAGGCTTGACTCGCGGGGCCCTCCAAGAGACCCAGTACTTC. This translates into CASSLGLTRGALQETQYF.

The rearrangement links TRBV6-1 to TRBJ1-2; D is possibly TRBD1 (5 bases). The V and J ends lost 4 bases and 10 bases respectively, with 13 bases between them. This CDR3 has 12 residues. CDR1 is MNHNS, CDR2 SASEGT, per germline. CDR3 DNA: TGTGCCAGCAGTGCCTCCAGGGTATTCTACACCTTC. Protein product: CASSASRVFYTF.

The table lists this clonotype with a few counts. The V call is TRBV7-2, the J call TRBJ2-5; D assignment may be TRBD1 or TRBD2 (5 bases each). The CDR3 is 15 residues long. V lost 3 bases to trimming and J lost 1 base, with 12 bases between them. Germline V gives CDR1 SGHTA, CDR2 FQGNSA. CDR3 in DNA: TGTGCCAGCAGCTTTTGGGGGAGCGGCCAAGAGACCCAGTACTTC. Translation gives CASSFWGSGQETQYF.

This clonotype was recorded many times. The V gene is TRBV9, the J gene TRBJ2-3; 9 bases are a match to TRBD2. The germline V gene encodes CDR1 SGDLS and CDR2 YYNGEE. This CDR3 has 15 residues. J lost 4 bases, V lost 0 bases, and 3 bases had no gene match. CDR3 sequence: CASSVGGGAADTQYF. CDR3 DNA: TGTGCCAGCAGCGTAGGCGGGGGGGCCGCAGATACGCAGTATTTT.

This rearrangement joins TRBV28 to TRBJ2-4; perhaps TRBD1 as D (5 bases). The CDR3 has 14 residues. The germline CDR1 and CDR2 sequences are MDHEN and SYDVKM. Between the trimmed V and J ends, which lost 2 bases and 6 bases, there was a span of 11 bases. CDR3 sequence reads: CASSLSRAINIQYF. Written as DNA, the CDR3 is TGTGCCAGCAGTTTAAGCAGGGCAATAAACATTCAGTACTTC.

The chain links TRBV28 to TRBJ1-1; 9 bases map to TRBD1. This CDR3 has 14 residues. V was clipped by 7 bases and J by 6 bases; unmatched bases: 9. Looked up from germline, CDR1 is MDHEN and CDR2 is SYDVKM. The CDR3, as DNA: TGTGCCAGCATTACCCCGGGACAGGGCTCTGAAGCTTTCTTT. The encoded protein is CASITPGQGSEAFF.

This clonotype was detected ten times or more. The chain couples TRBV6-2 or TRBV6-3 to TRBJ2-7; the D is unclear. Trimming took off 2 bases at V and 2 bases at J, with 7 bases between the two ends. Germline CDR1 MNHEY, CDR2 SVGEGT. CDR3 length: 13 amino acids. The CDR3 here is CASSYGVTYEQYF. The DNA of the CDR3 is TGTGCCAGCAGTTACGGTGTTACCTACGAGCAGTACTTC.

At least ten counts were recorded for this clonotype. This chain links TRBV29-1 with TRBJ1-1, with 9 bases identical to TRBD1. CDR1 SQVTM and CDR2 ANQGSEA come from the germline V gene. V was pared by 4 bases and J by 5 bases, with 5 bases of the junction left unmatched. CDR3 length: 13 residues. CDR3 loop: CSVGLTGGTEAFF. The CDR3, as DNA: TGCAGCGTTGGGTTGACAGGGGGAACTGAAGCTTTCTTT.

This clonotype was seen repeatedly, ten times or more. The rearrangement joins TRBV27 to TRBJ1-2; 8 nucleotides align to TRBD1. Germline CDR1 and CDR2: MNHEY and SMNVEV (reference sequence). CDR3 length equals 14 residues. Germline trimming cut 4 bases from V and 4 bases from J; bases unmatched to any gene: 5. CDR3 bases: TGTGCCAGCAGTTCTGGACAGGGCCTCTATGGCTACACCTTC. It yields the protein CASSSGQGLYGYTF.

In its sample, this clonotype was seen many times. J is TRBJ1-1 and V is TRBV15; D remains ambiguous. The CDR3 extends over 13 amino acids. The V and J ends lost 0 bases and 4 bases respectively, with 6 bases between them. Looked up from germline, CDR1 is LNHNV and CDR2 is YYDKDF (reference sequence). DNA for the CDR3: TGTGCCACCAGCAGAGAGTTGGGCACTGAAGCTTTCTTT. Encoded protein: CATSRELGTEAFF.

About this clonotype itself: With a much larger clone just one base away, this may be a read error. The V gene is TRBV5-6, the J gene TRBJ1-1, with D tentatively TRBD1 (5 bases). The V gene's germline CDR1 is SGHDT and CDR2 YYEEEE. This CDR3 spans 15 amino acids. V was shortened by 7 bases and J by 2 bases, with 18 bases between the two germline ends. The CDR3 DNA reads TGTGCCAGCCGCACTCCAGATCGGGGCAACACTGAAGCTTTCTTT. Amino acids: CASRTPDRGNTEAFF.

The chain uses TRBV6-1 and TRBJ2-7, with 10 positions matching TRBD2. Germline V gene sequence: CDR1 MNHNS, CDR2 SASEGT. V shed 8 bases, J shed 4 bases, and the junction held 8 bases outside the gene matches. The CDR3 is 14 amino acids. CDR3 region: CASGPGLAIYEQYF. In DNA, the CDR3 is TGTGCCAGCGGACCGGGACTAGCGATTTACGAGCAGTACTTC.

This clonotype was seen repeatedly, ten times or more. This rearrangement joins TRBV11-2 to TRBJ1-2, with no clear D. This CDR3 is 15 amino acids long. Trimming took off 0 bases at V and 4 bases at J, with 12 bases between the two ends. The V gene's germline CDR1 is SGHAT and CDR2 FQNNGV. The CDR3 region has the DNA TGTGCCAGCAGCTTAGACCCCGGCGGTGGCTATGGCTACACCTTC. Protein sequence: CASSLDPGGGYGYTF. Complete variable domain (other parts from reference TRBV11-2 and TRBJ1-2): EAGVAQSPRYKIIEKRQSVAFWCNPISGHATLYWYQQILGQGPKLLIQFQNNGVVDDSQLPKDRFSAERLKGVDSTLKIQPAKLEDSAVYLCASSLDPGGGYGYTFGSGTRLTVV.

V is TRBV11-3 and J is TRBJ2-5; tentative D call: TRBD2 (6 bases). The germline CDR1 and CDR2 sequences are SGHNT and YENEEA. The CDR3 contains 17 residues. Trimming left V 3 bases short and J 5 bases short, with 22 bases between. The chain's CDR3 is CASSLGGNGLGSETQYF. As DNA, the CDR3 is TGTGCCAGCAGCTTGGGGGGAAATGGTCTTGGCAGCGAGACCCAGTACTTC.

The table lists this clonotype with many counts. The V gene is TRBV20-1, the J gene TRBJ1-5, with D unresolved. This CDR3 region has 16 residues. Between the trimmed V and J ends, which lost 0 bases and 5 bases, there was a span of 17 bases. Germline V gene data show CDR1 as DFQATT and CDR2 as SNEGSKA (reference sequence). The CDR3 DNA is TGCAGTGCTAGAGATGGGCGAACTGCTAACTATCAGCCCCAGCATTTT. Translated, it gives CSARDGRTANYQPQHF.

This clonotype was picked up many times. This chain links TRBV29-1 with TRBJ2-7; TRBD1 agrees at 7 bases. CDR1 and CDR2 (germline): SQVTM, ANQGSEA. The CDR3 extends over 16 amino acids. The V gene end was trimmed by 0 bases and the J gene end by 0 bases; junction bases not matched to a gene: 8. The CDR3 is CSVEEDETGSSYEQYF. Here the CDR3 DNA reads TGCAGCGTTGAAGAGGATGAGACAGGGTCCTCCTACGAGCAGTACTTC.

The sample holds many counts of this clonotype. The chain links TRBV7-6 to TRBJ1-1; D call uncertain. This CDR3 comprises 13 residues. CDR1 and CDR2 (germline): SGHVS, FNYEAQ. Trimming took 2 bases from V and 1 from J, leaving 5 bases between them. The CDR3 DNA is TGTGCCAGCAGCTTATTCGGGAACACTGAAGCTTTCTTT. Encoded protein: CASSLFGNTEAFF.

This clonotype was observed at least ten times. The CDR3, as DNA: TGTGCCAGCAGCTGGACTAGCGGGGGCTACGAGCAGTACTTC. Its translation is CASSWTSGGYEQYF. The chain is built from TRBV11-2 and TRBJ2-7; TRBD2 aligns across 13 bases. Per germline, CDR1 SGHAT and CDR2 FQNNGV. Unmatched junction bases numbered 0, after V lost 4 bases and J lost 3 bases. This CDR3 comprises 14 residues.

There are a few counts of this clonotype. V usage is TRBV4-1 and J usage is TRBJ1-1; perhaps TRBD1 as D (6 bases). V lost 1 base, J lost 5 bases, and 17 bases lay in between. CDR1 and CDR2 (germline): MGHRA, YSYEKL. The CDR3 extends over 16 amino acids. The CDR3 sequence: CASSQVEDSRRTEAFF. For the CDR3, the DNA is TGCGCCAGCAGCCAAGTCGAGGACAGTCGGAGAACTGAAGCTTTCTTT.

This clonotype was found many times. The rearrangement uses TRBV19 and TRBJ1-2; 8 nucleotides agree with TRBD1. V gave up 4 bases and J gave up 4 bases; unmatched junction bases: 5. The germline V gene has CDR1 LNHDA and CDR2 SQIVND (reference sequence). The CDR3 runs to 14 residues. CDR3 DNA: TGTGCCAGTAGTACCGGACAGGGCGGCTATGGCTACACCTTC. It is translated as CASSTGQGGYGYTF. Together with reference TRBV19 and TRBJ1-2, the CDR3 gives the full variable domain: DGGITQSPKYLFRKEGQNVTLSCEQNLNHDAMYWYRQDPGQGLRLIYYSQIVNDFQKGDIAEGYSVSREKKESFPLTVTSAQKNPTAFYLCASSTGQGGYGYTFGSGTRLTVV.

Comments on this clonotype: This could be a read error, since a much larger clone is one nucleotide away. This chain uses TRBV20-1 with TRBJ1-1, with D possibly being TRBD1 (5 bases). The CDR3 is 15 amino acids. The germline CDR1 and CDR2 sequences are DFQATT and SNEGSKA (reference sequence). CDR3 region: CSARDHGDPGVEVFF. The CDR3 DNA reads TGCAGTGCTAGAGATCACGGGGACCCTGGGGTAGAAGTTTTCTTT.

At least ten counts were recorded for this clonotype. The CDR3 DNA reads TGTGCCAGCAGTCAGGACGCCGGGGGCTACACCTTC. Translation gives CASSQDAGGYTF. The rearrangement uses TRBV6-5 and TRBJ1-2, with D unclear. Germline CDR1 reads MNHEY; CDR2 reads SVGAGI. This CDR3 is 12 amino acids long. With 5 bases removed from V and 8 bases from J, the gap between germline ends came to 12 bases.

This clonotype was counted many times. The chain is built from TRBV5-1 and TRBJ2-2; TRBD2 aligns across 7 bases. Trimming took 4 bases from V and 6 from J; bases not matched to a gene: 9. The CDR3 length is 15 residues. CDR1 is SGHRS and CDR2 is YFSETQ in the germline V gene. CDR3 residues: CASSPGEGWSGELFF. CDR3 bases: TGCGCCAGCAGCCCCGGGGAGGGGTGGTCCGGGGAGCTGTTTTTT.

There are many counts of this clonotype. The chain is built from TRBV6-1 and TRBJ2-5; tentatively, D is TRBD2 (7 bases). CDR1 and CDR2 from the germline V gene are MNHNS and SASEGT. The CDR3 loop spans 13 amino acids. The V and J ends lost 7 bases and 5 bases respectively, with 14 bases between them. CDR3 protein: CASKRGGRETQYF. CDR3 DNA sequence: TGTGCCAGCAAGAGGGGGGGACGGGAGACCCAGTACTTC.